The clone carrying this TCR beta chain has ten or more counts. Its matching antigen is unknown. Germline V gives CDR1 LNHDA, CDR2 SQIVND (reference sequence). Trimming removed 3 bases from V and 0 bases from J, with 10 bases in between. The CDR3 totals 15 residues. TCR beta CDR3 sequences were amplified from RNA transcripts. The study used the HTBI primer set for a first-round RT-PCR of the TCR CDR3. TCRdb reanalysed the multiplex PCR reads using MiXCR and keeps one entry per CDR3 protein. Seen here are more than 300,000 distinct CDR3 sequences, about a sixth observed once, and the top ten hold 30% to 35%. Source material for PBMCs was less than 12 ml fresh peripheral blood. This entry belongs to a study of T cells in Graves' hyperthyroidism and ophthalmopathy. Study conclusions and caveats: Patients with ophthalmopathy were separated from those with stable hyperthyroidism by a 13 V-J model.

Input material: blood. This sequence was found in a young woman with Graves' hyperthyroidism that later progressed to Graves' ophthalmopathy. The chain has TRBV19 and TRBJ2-3, with D unclear. The CDR3 nucleotides are TGTGCCAGTAGTATGACCAGGCTGAGCACAGATACGCAGTATTTT. This encodes CASSMTRLSTDTQYF.